This T cell receptor beta chain was found in a study of cytomegalovirus exposure and HLA in healthy donors. For the study at large: Of about 400 genotyped donors, 81% clustered with self-reported Caucasian donors. Study results and caveats: Earlier analysis looked at TCR beta V segments, and most were productive about 87% or about 30% of the time. More clonal expansion characterized HLA-associated TCR beta chains than equally common others in a later analysis. Many donors carried some public TCRs, although rarity characterized most TCR sequences.

The PCR used 60 Vbeta and 13 Jbeta primers. Assay: immunoSEQ multiplex PCR; the TCRdb copy retains only in-frame clones and omits some. In the table there are 150,000 to 200,000 clones, approximately 80% of which are singletons. The CDR3 is 15 residues long. Germline-derived CDR1 and CDR2 are LNHDA and SQIVND (reference sequence). The V gene end was trimmed by 2 bases and the J gene end by 7 bases; junction bases not matched to a gene: 8. Details on this clone: Its antigen is currently unknown.

Specimen: PBMCs. The V and J genes are TRBV19 and TRBJ2-7, with 10 nucleotides matching TRBD1. The TCR comes from a woman in her thirties or forties in good health and CMV-seronegative. The CDR3 protein is CASSIPRTGGQEQYF. DNA for the CDR3: TGTGCCAGTAGTATACCCCGGACAGGGGGACAAGAGCAGTACTTC.